This T cell receptor beta chain comes out of a study of STAT5B mutations in CD4+ large granular lymphocyte leukemia. This CDR3 region has 14 residues. Trimming took 1 base from V and 4 from J, leaving 7 bases between them. Germline CDR1 is SGHDN and CDR2 is FVKESK. Some clones are missing from TCRdb's copy, which holds only in-frame ones; the method was immunoSEQ multiplex PCR. The profile shows approximately 31,000 clones, roughly 70% of them singletons. The specimen was CD4+ T cells from blood buffy coats. The clonotype originates from a human donor in good health. The V gene is TRBV14, the J gene TRBJ1-4; D call uncertain. The CDR3 sequence is CASSQVVYNEKLFF. The CDR3 region has the DNA TGTGCCAGCAGCCAAGTGGTTTATAATGAAAAACTGTTTTTT.